The 17 T cell receptor beta chains in this list originate from one sample, sequenced in a study of cytomegalovirus exposure and HLA in healthy donors. The PCR was carried out with 60 Vbeta primers and 13 Jbeta primers. The protocol was immunoSEQ multiplex PCR, while the TCRdb copy is restricted to in-frame clones and leaves out a portion. The table records fewer than 300,000 clones, 75% to 90% of them present only once. The sequencing input was PBMCs. These receptors all stem from a man in his forties in good health and CMV-seropositive.

The genes are TRBV9 and TRBJ1-3, with D uncertain. This CDR3 contains 16 residues. V was trimmed by 3 bases and J by 0 bases, leaving 13 bases between them. The V gene's germline CDR1 is SGDLS and CDR2 YYNGEE. CDR3 DNA: TGTGCCAGCAGCGGGGGTCCCGGGAGCTCTGGAAACACCATATATTTT. It encodes CASSGGPGSSGNTIYF.

This clone was counted a single time. The same CDR3 arises from other DNA sequences in this sample as well. The rearrangement links TRBV2 to TRBJ1-5; possible D gene TRBD1, 6 bases. CDR3 size: 13 residues. The V gene's germline CDR1 is SNHLY and CDR2 FYNNEI. Between the trimmed V and J ends, which lost 3 bases and 6 bases, there was a span of 9 bases. The CDR3 loop reads CASSDQGFQPQHF. CDR3 DNA sequence: TGTGCCAGCAGTGACCAGGGGTTTCAGCCCCAGCATTTT.

The chain carries TRBV6-6 and TRBJ1-2, with TRBD1 as a possible D gene (5 bases). V shed 3 bases and J shed 6 bases, with 14 bases lying between them. CDR3 length: 14 amino acids. Germline lookup yields CDR1 MNHNY and CDR2 SVGAGI (reference sequence). The CDR3 reads CASSYPRQGDGYTF. The CDR3 nucleotides are TGTGCCAGCAGTTATCCAAGGCAGGGCGATGGCTACACCTTC.

This clone was counted once. The J gene is TRBJ1-2, the V gene TRBV28; TRBD1 might be the D (5 bases). Trimming took 8 bases from V and 5 from J, leaving 18 bases between them. The CDR3 is made up of 14 amino acids. Germline loops: CDR1 MDHEN, CDR2 SYDVKM. CDR3 sequence (DNA): TGTGCCAGCCGCCCCGGGGGGAGAGGATATGGCTACACCTTC. Its protein is CASRPGGRGYGYTF.

The chain uses TRBV5-1 and TRBJ2-5; D is undetermined. The CDR3 spans 14 residues. V was cut by 2 bases and J by 4 bases, with 12 bases left in between. Germline CDR1 and CDR2: SGHRS and YFSETQ. The CDR3, as DNA: TGCGCCAGCAGCTTTTCCCCCGCGGCAGAGACCCAGTACTTC. It is translated as CASSFSPAAETQYF.

The V gene is TRBV27, the J gene TRBJ2-7, with 11 bases lining up with TRBD1. The length of the CDR3 is 14 residues. The germline CDR1 and CDR2 sequences are MNHEY and SMNVEV (reference sequence). With 7 bases clipped from V and 4 bases from J, the junction kept 6 bases outside the gene matches. DNA for the CDR3: TGTGCCAGCAAGAGGACAGGGGGCCGGTACGAGCAGTACTTC. Encoded protein: CASKRTGGRYEQYF.

This chain joins TRBV2 and TRBJ2-7, with TRBD2 identical over 11 bases. CDR1 and CDR2 (germline): SNHLY, FYNNEI. This CDR3 has 14 amino acids. The V segment lost 9 bases and the J segment 5 bases; nucleotides outside the gene matches: 9. In nucleotides, the CDR3 is TGTGCCAGTTGTCCGACTAGCGGGACGCACGAGCAGTACTTC. Translating it yields CASCPTSGTHEQYF.

A single count supports this clone. The chain has TRBV4-2 and TRBJ2-1; D is possibly TRBD1 (6 bases). This CDR3 is built from 16 residues. Trimming removed 1 base at V and 3 bases at J, with 13 bases between. Germline V CDR1 and CDR2: LGHNA, YNFKEQ. CDR3 amino acids: CASSQASQGGYNEQFF. The DNA for the CDR3 is TGTGCCAGCAGCCAAGCGTCACAGGGTGGCTACAATGAGCAGTTCTTC.

V is TRBV28 and J is TRBJ2-7, with 10 bases aligning to TRBD1. The V and J ends lost 2 bases and 4 bases, in that order; junction bases with no gene match: 5. Germline loops: CDR1 MDHEN, CDR2 SYDVKM. This CDR3 is built from 15 residues. This CDR3 reads CASSLPGTGVYEQYF. CDR3 DNA: TGTGCCAGCAGTTTACCCGGGACAGGGGTTTACGAGCAGTACTTC.

The chain couples TRBV7-8 to TRBJ1-1; 9 nucleotides match TRBD1. V shed 3 bases and J 5 bases; nucleotides not matched to a gene: 7. This CDR3 comprises 15 residues. Looked up from germline, CDR1 is SGHVS and CDR2 is FQNEAQ. The CDR3 protein is CASSFRQGVSTEAFF. CDR3 nucleotide sequence: TGTGCCAGCAGCTTTAGACAGGGGGTCAGTACTGAAGCTTTCTTT. Based on the CDR3 plus reference TRBV7-8 and TRBJ1-1, the full variable domain is GAGVSQSPRYKVAKRGQDVALRCDPISGHVSLFWYQQALGQGPEFLTYFQNEAQLDKSGLPSDRFFAERPEGSVSTLKIQRTQQEDSAVYLCASSFRQGVSTEAFFGQGTRLTVV.

There are a few counts of this clone. The CDR3 DNA sequence: TGTGCCAGCAGCTTCGCGGGAATAGAGGAAAAACTGTTTTTT. Translating it yields CASSFAGIEEKLFF. This chain uses TRBV5-6 with TRBJ1-4; no firm D call. CDR3 length: 14 amino acids. Trimming took 2 bases from V and 8 from J, leaving 13 bases between them. Germline V gives CDR1 SGHDT, CDR2 YYEEEE.

The V and J genes are TRBV30 and TRBJ2-1; D is possibly TRBD1 (6 bases). Germline CDR1 reads GTSNPN; CDR2 reads SVGIG (reference sequence). The V gene lost 3 bases and the J gene lost 8 bases, with 11 bases spanning the gap. The CDR3 covers 12 residues. CDR3 protein: CAWSYREYEQFF. In nucleotides, the CDR3 is TGTGCCTGGAGCTACAGGGAGTATGAGCAGTTCTTC.

The genes are TRBV4-1 and TRBJ1-4; TRBD1 might be the D (5 bases). This CDR3 comprises 14 residues. The V and J ends lost 2 bases and 5 bases respectively, with 9 bases between them. Germline V lookup: CDR1 MGHRA, CDR2 YSYEKL. The CDR3 loop is CASSQNRMNEKLFF. As DNA, the CDR3 is TGCGCCAGCAGCCAAAACAGGATGAATGAAAAACTGTTTTTT.

The V call is TRBV5-5, the J call TRBJ2-7, with TRBD2 as a possible D gene (5 bases). CDR3 length equals 16 residues. Per germline, CDR1 SGHKS and CDR2 YYEKEE (reference sequence). V lost 0 bases, J lost 2 bases, and 15 bases lay in between. In DNA form, the CDR3 reads TGTGCCAGCAGCTTGGGGGTTAGCGTAACAACCTACGAGCAGTACTTC. Encoded protein: CASSLGVSVTTYEQYF. The full variable domain, with the rest looked up from reference TRBV5-5 and TRBJ2-7, is DAGVTQSPTHLIKTRGQQVTLRCSPISGHKSVSWYQQVLGQGPQFIFQYYEKEERGRGNFPDRFSARQFPNYSSELNVNALLLGDSALYLCASSLGVSVTTYEQYFGPGTRLTVT.

V usage is TRBV5-1 and J usage is TRBJ1-1; the D gene is possibly TRBD1 (5 bases). Germline V gene lookup returns CDR1 SGHRS and CDR2 YFSETQ. Between the trimmed V and J ends, which lost 2 bases and 8 bases, there was a span of 16 bases. This CDR3 spans 14 amino acids. CDR3 sequence reads: CASSFRERGMEAFF. In DNA form, the CDR3 reads TGCGCCAGCAGCTTCAGGGAGCGGGGCATGGAAGCTTTCTTT.

A few counts support this clone. The chain joins TRBV5-4 to TRBJ1-5; 8 positions agree with TRBD1. The V gene's germline CDR1 is SGHNT and CDR2 YYREEE (reference sequence). The V gene end was trimmed by 4 bases and the J gene end by 5 bases; junction bases not matched to a gene: 8. The CDR3 contains 15 residues. CDR3 sequence reads: CASSPGTGWHQPQHF. CDR3 DNA sequence: TGTGCCAGCAGCCCCGGGACAGGCTGGCATCAGCCCCAGCATTTT.

The chain recombines TRBV4-1 with TRBJ1-4; no clear D. CDR3 size: 14 residues. Per germline, CDR1 MGHRA and CDR2 YSYEKL. The V end lost 1 base, the J end lost 0 bases, and 3 bases lay between the germline ends. CDR3: CASSQAATNEKLFF. CDR3 in DNA: TGCGCCAGCAGCCAAGCTGCAACTAATGAAAAACTGTTTTTT.